Given below is one TCR beta chain in context. Its target is not known. Other DNA sequences in the same sample also yield this CDR3. The record originates from a study of cytomegalovirus exposure and HLA in healthy donors. On the study more broadly: Tens of millions of unique TCR sequences came from HLA-typed donors in an early release.

PCR involved 60 Vbeta and 13 Jbeta primers. Sequenced by immunoSEQ multiplex PCR; TCRdb stores in-frame clones only, minus some. The sample has fewer than 130,000 clones; around 80% are singletons. Study-wide results and limits: After further analysis at a later stage, around 17,000 TCR beta sequences were associated with HLA alleles at 0.05 false discovery rate. Many donors carried some public TCRs, although rarity characterized most TCR sequences.

The CDR3 contains 12 residues. Germline lookup yields CDR1 SGHAT and CDR2 FQNNGV. With V trimmed by 5 bases and J by 7 bases, 4 bases remained unmatched. The sequence was obtained from a woman in her sixties or seventies in good health and CMV-seropositive. This chain connects TRBV11-2 to TRBJ1-1, with 7 bases identical to TRBD1. Sequencing input: PBMCs. The CDR3 DNA sequence: TGTGCCAGCAGCCTGGGACAGCTTGAAGCTTTCTTT. This encodes CASSLGQLEAFF.